What follows describes a single T cell receptor beta chain. The target antigen is unknown. These data originate in a study of regulatory T cells in long-lasting Graves disease. The study, taken as a whole, reports: Sharing of public clonotypes was greater in persistent patients (approximately 2,700) than in new patients (about 970).

The ends were cut back, 5 bases at V and 4 bases at J, with 12 bases in the middle. The CDR3 is made up of 14 amino acids. Germline V gene sequence: CDR1 MNHEY, CDR2 SVGEGT. For TCR beta, libraries came from iRepertoire HTBI primers and Arm-PCR of CDR3 regions. TCRdb recomputed calls from the multiplex PCR reads with MiXCR, one row per CDR3 protein. The sample has almost 450,000 distinct CDR3 sequences; 16% are singletons. Time point specified: newly diagnosed GD, antithyroid drugs for less than 3 months. After RNA was extracted from PBMCs, the TCR library was made from it. The data also belong to a second study, concerning T cells in Graves' hyperthyroidism and ophthalmopathy.

The sample was peripheral blood mononuclear cells (PBMCs), taken at new diagnosis, from a patient treated with antithyroid drugs. V and J are TRBV6-2 or TRBV6-3 and TRBJ1-5; weak D call: TRBD1 (6 bases). The sequence was obtained from a woman aged 30 to 39 with Graves disease. CDR3 sequence reads: CASSGGGLNQPQHF. For the CDR3, the DNA is TGTGCCAGCAGTGGAGGGGGTTTAAATCAGCCCCAGCATTTT.